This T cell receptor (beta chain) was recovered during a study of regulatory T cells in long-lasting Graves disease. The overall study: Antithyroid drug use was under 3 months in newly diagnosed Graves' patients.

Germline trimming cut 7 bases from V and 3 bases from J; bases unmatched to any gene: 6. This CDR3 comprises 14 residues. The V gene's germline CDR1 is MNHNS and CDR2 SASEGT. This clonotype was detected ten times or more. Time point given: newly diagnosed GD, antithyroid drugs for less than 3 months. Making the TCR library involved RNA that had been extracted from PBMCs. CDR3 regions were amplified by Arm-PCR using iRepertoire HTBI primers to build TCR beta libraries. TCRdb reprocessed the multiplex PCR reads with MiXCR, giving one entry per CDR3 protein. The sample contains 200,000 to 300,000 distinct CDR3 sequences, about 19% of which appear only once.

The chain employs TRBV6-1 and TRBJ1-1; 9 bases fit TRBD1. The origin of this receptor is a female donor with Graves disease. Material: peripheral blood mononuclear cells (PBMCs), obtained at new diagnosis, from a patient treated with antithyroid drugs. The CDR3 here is CASTDRDRDTEAFF. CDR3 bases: TGTGCCAGCACCGACCGGGACAGGGACACTGAAGCTTTCTTT.